The clone carrying this TCR beta chain was observed a few times. What it binds is not known. Extracted total RNA amounted to at least 5.5 micrograms for each sample. Primed by a sample-barcoded 5' primer and a J-beta primer mix, a second PCR proceeded for 7 to 11 cycles. TCRdb reprocessed the 5' RACE reads with MiXCR, giving one entry per CDR3 protein. In the table there are 500,000 to 550,000 distinct CDR3 sequences, 24% of which are singletons. This specimen belongs to a study of blood T cells in healthy people across ages. In the study overall: There was about one barcoded beta molecule captured by template switching per two T cells.

Germline loops: CDR1 SGHVS, CDR2 FNYEAQ. V lost 4 bases, J lost 1 base, and 10 bases lay in between. The CDR3 sequence is 14 residues long. General study points: Expanded clonotype shifts may have been confounded, as the donors had an unknown CMV status.

These data were also filed under a second study, of T cells of mothers and their children. From that report: The analysis detected no persistent microchimeric T cell clones.

This chain uses TRBV7-6 with TRBJ1-1; D is perhaps TRBD1 (5 bases). The TCR was taken from a boy younger than 18 in good health. Sequencing used blood. CDR3 protein: CASSSGHQNTEAFF. CDR3 DNA sequence: TGTGCCAGCAGCTCCGGACACCAGAACACTGAAGCTTTCTTT.